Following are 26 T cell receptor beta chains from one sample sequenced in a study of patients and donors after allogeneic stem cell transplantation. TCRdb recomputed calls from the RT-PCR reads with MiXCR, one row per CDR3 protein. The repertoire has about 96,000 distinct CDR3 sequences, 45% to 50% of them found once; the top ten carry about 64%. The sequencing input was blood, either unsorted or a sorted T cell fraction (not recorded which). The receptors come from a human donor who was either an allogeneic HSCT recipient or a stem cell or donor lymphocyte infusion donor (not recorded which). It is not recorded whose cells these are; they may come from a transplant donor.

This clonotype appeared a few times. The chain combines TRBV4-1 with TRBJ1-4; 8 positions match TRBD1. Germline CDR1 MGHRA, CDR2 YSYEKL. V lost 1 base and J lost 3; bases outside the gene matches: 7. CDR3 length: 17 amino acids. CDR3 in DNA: TGCGCCAGCAGCCAAGGGTGGACAGGGCCCCCTAATGAAAAACTGTTTTTT. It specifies CASSQGWTGPPNEKLFF.

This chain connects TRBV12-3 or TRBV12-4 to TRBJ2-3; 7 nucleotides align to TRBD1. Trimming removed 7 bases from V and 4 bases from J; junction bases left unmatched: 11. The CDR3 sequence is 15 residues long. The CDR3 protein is CASTSRQGLADTQYF. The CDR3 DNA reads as TGTGCCAGCACAAGCCGACAGGGTCTCGCAGATACGCAGTATTTT.

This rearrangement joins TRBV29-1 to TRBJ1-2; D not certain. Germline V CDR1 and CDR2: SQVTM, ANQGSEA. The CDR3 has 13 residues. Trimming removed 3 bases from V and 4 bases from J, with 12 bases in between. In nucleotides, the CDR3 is TGCAGCGTTGATCCATTACAGCGCTATGGCTACACCTTC. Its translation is CSVDPLQRYGYTF.

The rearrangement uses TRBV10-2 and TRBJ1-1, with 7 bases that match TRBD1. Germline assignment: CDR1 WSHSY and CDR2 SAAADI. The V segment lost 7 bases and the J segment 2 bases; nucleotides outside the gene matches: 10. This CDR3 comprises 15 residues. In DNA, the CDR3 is TGCGCCAGCAAAGGACAGGACGAACGCAACACTGAAGCTTTCTTT. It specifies CASKGQDERNTEAFF.

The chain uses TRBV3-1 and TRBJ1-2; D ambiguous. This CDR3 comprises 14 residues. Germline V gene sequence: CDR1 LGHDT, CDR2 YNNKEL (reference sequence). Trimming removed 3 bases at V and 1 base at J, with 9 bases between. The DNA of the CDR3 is TGTGCCAGCAGCCATATGGGGATTAACTATGGCTACACCTTC. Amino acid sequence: CASSHMGINYGYTF.

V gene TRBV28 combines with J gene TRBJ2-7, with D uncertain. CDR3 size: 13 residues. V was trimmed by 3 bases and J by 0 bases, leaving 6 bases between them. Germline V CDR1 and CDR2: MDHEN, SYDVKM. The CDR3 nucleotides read TGTGCCAGCAGTTTTGCAAGCTCCTACGAGCAGTACTTC. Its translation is CASSFASSYEQYF.

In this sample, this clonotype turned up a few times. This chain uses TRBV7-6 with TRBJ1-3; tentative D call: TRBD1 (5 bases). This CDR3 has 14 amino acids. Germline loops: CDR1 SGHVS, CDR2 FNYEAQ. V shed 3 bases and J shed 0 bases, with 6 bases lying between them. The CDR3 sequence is CASSFDSSGNTIYF. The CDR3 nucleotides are TGTGCCAGCAGCTTCGACAGCTCTGGAAACACCATATATTTT.

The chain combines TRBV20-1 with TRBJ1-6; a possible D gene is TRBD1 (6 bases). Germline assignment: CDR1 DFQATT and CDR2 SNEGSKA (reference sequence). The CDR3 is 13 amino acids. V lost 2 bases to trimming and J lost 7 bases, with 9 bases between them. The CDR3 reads CSARRGSNSPLHF. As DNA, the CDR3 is TGCAGTGCTAGAAGGGGGTCCAATTCACCCCTCCACTTT.

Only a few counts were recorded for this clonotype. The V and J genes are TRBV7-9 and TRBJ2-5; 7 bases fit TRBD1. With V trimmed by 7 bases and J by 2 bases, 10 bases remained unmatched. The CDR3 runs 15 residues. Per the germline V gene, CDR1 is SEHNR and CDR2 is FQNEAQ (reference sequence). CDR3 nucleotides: TGTGCCAGCATCGATTCGACAGGGAATCAAGAGACCCAGTACTTC. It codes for CASIDSTGNQETQYF.

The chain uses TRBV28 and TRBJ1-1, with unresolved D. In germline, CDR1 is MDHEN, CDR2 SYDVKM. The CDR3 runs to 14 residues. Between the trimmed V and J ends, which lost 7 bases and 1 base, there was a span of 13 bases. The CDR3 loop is CASNAQPANTEAFF. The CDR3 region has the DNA TGTGCCAGCAACGCACAACCAGCGAACACTGAAGCTTTCTTT.

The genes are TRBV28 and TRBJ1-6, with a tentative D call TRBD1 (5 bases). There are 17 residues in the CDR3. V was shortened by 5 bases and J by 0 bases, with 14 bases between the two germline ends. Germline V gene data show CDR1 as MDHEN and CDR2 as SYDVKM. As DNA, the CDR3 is TGTGCCAGCAGTCGCCATCAGGGATACTCCTATAATTCACCCCTCCACTTT. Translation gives CASSRHQGYSYNSPLHF.

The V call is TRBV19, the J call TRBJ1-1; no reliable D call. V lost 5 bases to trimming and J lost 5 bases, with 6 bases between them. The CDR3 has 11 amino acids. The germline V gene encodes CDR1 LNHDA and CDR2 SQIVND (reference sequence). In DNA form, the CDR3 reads TGTGCCAGTAGTGTGTGGACTGAAGCTTTCTTT. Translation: CASSVWTEAFF.

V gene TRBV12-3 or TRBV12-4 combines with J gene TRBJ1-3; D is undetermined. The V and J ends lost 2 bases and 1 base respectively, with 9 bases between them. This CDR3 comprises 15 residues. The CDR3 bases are TGTGCCAGCAGTTTAACAGCGAAATCTGGAAACACCATATATTTT. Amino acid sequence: CASSLTAKSGNTIYF.

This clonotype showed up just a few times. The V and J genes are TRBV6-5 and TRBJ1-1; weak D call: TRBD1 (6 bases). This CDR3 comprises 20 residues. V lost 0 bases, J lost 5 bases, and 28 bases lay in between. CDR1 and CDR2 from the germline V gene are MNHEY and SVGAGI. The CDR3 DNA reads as TGTGCCAGCAGTTACTCTTCGACACTCGGACAGTCCTATGGGAGGACTGAAGCTTTCTTT. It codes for CASSYSSTLGQSYGRTEAFF.

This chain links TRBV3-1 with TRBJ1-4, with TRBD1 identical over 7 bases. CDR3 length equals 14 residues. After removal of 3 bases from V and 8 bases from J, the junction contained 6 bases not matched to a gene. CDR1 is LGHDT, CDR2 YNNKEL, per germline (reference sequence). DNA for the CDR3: TGTGCCAGCAGCCATGACAGGGCTTACGAAAAACTGTTTTTT. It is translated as CASSHDRAYEKLFF.

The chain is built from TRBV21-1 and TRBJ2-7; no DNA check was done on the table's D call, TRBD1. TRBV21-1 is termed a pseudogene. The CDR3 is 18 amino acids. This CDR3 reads CASSKAPSRGRRIYEQYF. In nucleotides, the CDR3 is TGTGCCAGCAGCAAAGCGCCGTCCAGGGGGCGGAGGATCTACGAGCAGTACTTC.

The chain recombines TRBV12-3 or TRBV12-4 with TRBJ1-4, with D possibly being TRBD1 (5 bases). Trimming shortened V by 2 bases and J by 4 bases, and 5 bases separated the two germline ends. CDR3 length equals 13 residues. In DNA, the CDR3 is TGTGCCAGCAGTTTACAGGGTAATGAAAAACTGTTTTTT. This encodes CASSLQGNEKLFF.

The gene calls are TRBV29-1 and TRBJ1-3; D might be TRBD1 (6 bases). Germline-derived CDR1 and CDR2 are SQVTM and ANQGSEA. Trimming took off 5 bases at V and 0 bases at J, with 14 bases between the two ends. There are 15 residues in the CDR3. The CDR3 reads CSVTGTPTSGNTIYF. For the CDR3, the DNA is TGCAGCGTTACCGGGACACCAACCTCTGGAAACACCATATATTTT.

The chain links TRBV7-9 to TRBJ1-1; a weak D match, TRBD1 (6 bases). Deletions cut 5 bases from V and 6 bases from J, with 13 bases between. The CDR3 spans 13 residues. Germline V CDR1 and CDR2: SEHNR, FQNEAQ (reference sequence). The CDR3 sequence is CASSTKGQAEAFF. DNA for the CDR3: TGTGCCAGCAGCACCAAGGGACAAGCTGAAGCTTTCTTT.

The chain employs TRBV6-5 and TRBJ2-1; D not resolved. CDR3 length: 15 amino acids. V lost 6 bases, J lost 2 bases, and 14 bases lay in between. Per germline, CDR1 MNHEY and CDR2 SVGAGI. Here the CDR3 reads CASRRLPQAYNEQFF. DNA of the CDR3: TGTGCCAGCAGGAGACTGCCTCAAGCCTACAATGAGCAGTTCTTC.

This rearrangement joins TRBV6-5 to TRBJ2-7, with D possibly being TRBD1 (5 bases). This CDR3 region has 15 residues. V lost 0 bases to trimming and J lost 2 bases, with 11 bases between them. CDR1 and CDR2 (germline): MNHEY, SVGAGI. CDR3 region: CASSYSPQGTYEQYF. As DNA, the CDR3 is TGTGCCAGCAGTTACTCTCCCCAGGGAACCTACGAGCAGTACTTC.

This CDR3 reads CASSQPQGGSTEAFF. The CDR3 nucleotides are TGTGCCAGCAGCCAACCCCAGGGGGGAAGCACTGAAGCTTTCTTT. The chain combines TRBV3-1 with TRBJ1-1; TRBD1 matches at 7 bases. V shed 2 bases and J 4 bases; nucleotides not matched to a gene: 7. Germline V gives CDR1 LGHDT, CDR2 YNNKEL (reference sequence). The CDR3 has 15 amino acids.

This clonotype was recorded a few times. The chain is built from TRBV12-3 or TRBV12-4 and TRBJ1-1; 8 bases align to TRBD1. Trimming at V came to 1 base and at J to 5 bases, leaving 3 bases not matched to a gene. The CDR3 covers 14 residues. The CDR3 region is CASSLGQGRTEAFF. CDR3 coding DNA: TGTGCCAGCAGTTTAGGACAGGGGAGGACTGAAGCTTTCTTT.

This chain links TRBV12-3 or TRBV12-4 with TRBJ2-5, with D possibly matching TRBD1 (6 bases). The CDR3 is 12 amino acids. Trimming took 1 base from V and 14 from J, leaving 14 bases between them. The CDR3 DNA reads TGTGCCAGCAGTTTAGGAGGGGACAAGGATTACTTC. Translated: CASSLGGDKDYF.

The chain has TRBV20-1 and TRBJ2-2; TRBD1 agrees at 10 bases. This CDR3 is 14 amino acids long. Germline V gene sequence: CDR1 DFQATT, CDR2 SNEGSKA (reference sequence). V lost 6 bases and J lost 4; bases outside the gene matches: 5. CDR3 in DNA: TGCAGTGCCCCGGGACAGGGGCGCACCGGGGAGCTGTTTTTT. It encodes CSAPGQGRTGELFF.

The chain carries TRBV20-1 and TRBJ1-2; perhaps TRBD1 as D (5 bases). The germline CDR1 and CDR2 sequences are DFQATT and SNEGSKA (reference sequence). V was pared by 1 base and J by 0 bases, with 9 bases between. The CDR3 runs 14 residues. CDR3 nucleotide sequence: TGCAGTGCTAGAGCCGGGGGAGCTAACTATGGCTACACCTTC. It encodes CSARAGGANYGYTF.